This T cell receptor beta chain emerged from a study of blood T cell repertoires in COVID-19. In the study overall: The United States, Italy and Spain provided the acute and convalescent COVID-19 samples. Sources were T cells, B-cell-depleted T cells, or PBMCs; the material itself was cDNA or gDNA.

In the authors' methods: Amplification of reference gene primers was used by the study to estimate nucleated cell counts. Clones were read by immunoSEQ multiplex PCR, and TCRdb kept only the in-frame ones, dropping some. V, J and clone size are taken as reported in that table, and D and trimming were inferred from the DNA itself. This repertoire shows fewer than 65,000 clones, roughly 90% found once; its top ten account for 1% to 1.5%. V was cut by 3 bases and J by 3 bases, with 17 bases left in between. Germline lookup yields CDR1 SQVTM and CDR2 ANQGSEA. The CDR3 totals 15 residues. The TCR originated in a woman older than 75 with acute or convalescent COVID-19. The chain couples TRBV29-1 to TRBJ1-1; no definite D call. Sample: peripheral blood. CDR3 bases: TGCAGCGTTGATGGGAGGGTCGGCGGGCACACTGAAGCTTTCTTT. This encodes CSVDGRVGGHTEAFF.